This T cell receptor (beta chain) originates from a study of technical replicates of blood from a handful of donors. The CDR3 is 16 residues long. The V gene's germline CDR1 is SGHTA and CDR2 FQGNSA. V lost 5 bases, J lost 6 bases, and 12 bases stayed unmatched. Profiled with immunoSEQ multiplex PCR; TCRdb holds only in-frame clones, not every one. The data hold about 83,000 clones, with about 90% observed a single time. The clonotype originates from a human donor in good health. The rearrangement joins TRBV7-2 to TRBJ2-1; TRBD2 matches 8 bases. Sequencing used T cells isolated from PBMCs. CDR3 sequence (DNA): TGTGCCAGCAGCCCCGGGGGGGGGTTGGGGGTCAATGAGCAGTTCTTC. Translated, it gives CASSPGGGLGVNEQFF.